This T cell receptor beta chain was captured by sequencing in a study of blood T cell repertoires in COVID-19. Study details: From T cells, B-cell-depleted T cells, or PBMCs came the material, which was cDNA or gDNA.

Between the trimmed V and J ends, which lost 6 bases and 1 base, there was a span of 13 bases. Germline values: CDR1 LNHDA, CDR2 SQIVND (reference sequence). The CDR3 is 15 amino acids. Sequencing was performed with immunoSEQ multiplex PCR; in TCRdb, only in-frame clones are kept and a portion is missing. The sample carries 65,000 to 85,000 clones, 80% to 90% recorded once. The specimen was peripheral blood. The receptor comes from a man aged 45 to 65 with active COVID-19. The chain couples TRBV19 to TRBJ1-5; tentatively, D is TRBD1 (6 bases). CDR3 protein: CASSNPGTSNQPQHF. The CDR3 nucleotides read TGTGCCAGTAGCAACCCCGGGACAAGCAATCAGCCCCAGCATTTT.